What follows describes a single T cell receptor beta chain. Its target is unknown. This sample is drawn from a study of Graves' ophthalmopathy and Graves' hyperthyroidism. Study context: Stable hyperthyroidism meant no progression to ophthalmopathy within 18 months of follow-up.

Overall study results and limits: Separation of ophthalmopathy from stable hyperthyroidism was achieved by a 13-signature model, at 85% to 90% sensitivity and around 81% specificity.

This CDR3 contains 15 residues. Germline V CDR1 and CDR2: LNHDA, SQIVND (reference sequence). The V and J ends lost 5 bases and 7 bases, in that order; junction bases with no gene match: 12. Recruitment covered hyperthyroidism patients aged 18 to 65 whose new diagnosis was of under 2 months' duration. Excluded: other autoimmune disease, uncontrolled infection, pregnancy or lactation. The sequenced template was RNA, covering the TCR beta CDR3 region. After a first-round RT-PCR with HTBI primers, a second-round multiplex PCR was run. One entry per CDR3 protein results from TCRdb running MiXCR on the multiplex PCR reads. The sample lists about 1.1 million distinct CDR3 sequences; around a third were seen once.

J is TRBJ2-7 and V is TRBV19; 9 bases map to TRBD2. The sample was peripheral blood or thyroid tissue (not recorded which). The source is an adult man with Graves' hyperthyroidism. The CDR3 spells CASSDRLADLQEQYF. CDR3 DNA sequence: TGTGCCAGTAGTGATCGACTAGCGGATCTACAAGAGCAGTACTTC. Based on the CDR3 plus reference TRBV19 and TRBJ2-7, the full variable domain is DGGITQSPKYLFRKEGQNVTLSCEQNLNHDAMYWYRQDPGQGLRLIYYSQIVNDFQKGDIAEGYSVSREKKESFPLTVTSAQKNPTAFYLCASSDRLADLQEQYFGPGTRLTVT.